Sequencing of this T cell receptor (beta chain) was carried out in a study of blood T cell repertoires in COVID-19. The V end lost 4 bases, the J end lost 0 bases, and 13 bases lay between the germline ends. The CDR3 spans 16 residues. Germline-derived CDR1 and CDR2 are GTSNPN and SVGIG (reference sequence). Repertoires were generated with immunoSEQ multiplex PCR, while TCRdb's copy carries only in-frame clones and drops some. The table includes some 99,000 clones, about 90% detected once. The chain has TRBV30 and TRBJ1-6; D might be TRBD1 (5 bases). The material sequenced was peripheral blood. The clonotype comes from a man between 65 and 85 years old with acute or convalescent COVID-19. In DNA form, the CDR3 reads TGTGCCTGGACCAGGGAGGGGAGCTCCTATAATTCACCCCTCCACTTT. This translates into CAWTREGSSYNSPLHF. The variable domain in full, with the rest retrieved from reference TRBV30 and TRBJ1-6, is SQTIHQWPATLVQPVGSPLSLECTVEGTSNPNLYWYRQAAGRGLQLLFYSVGIGQISSEVPQNLSASRPQDRQFILSSKKLLLSDSGFYLCAWTREGSSYNSPLHFGNGTRLTVT.